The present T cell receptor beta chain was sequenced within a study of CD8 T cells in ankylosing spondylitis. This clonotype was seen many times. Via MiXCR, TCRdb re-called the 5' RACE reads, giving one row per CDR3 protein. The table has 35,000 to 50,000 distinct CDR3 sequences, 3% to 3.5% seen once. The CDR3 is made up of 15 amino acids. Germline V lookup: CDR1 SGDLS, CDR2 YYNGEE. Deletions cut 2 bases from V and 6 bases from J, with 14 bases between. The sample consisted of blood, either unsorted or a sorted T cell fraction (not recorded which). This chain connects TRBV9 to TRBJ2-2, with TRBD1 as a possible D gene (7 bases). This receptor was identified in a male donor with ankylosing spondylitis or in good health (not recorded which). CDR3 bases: TGTGCCAGCAGCGTCCAGGGGGGATTGGCCGGGGAGCTGTTTTTT. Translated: CASSVQGGLAGELFF.